This T cell receptor beta chain emerged from a study of blood T cell repertoires in COVID-19 (dated by TCRdb to about 2020). Some background on the complete study: Samples from collaborators originated in the United States, Italy and Spain and spanned both the acute and convalescent phases of COVID-19. The material from the prospective study consisted of cDNA or gDNA derived from T cells, B-cell-depleted T cells, or PBMCs. Deeply sampled blood TCRbeta repertoires from subjects exposed to, actively infected with, or recovered from COVID-19 were included in the dataset. A freely available public database, intended as a resource for researchers studying the immune response to SARS-CoV-2, is where the repertoires were released. The samples were drawn from the first 160 participants of the ongoing ImmuneRACE study and from about 1,200 subjects provided by 6 global collaborators. Sample metadata almost always included a de-identified subject ID, COVID-19 status, age in years and sex. HLA class I and class II types, where available, came from metadata supplied by the sample provider rather than from assay-based typing. Summary of the overall study and its limitations: How much clinical and demographic metadata was included differed by source and by participant, and the metadata was provided uncurated.

Each collaborating institution followed its own protocols to collect whole blood in K2EDTA tubes. For TCRbeta analysis, collaborators shipped samples in one of three forms: frozen whole blood, isolated PBMCs, or DNA extracted from either of those sample types. About this clone: There is no known antigen for this receptor. No qualities accompany the bases; no much larger clone lies one base away.

CDR1 GTSNPN and CDR2 SVGIG were looked up in the germline V gene (reference sequence). The CDR3 holds 12 amino acids from the cysteine to the phenylalanine. Only CDR3 DNA is held: 36 bases, read in frame from base 1. Compared with germline, V lacks 4 bases and J lacks 4 bases; bases without a gene match: 4. TCRbeta CDR3 regions were amplified from genomic DNA by means of the immunoSEQ Assay, a bias-controlled multiplex PCR. Per the source publication's procedure: Within the assay, amplification of reference gene primers was used to estimate how many nucleated cells each sample contained. Sequence reads were collapsed and filtered to measure the absolute abundance of every unique TCRbeta CDR3 rearrangement. Productive Simpson clonality was computed per sample as the square root of Simpson's diversity index over productive rearrangements. The immuneACCESS repertoire file appears here via TCRdb, limited to in-frame rearrangements. These files lack a portion of the clones; in checked studies, under half of the deficit traces to unresolved V genes, and the cause of the others is not known. The V and J calls and clone size were taken over from that table, and D and trimming were inferred from the DNA. The table for this sample lists about 90,000 clones; 90% of them were counted only once. In total, the top ten clones hold around 5.1% of the sample.

Recombination connected TRBV30 to TRBJ2-7, with 7 central nucleotides matching TRBD1. The sample consisted of peripheral blood. The TCR sequence derives from a man between 50 and 59 years old with acute or convalescent COVID-19. The nucleotide sequence reads as follows: TGTGCCTGGAAGACAGGGCTGTACGAGCAGTACTTC. It translates to CAWKTGLYEQYF. Extended through the reference TRBV30 and TRBJ2-7 proteins, this CDR3 yields the full variable domain: SQTIHQWPATLVQPVGSPLSLECTVEGTSNPNLYWYRQAAGRGLQLLFYSVGIGQISSEVPQNLSASRPQDRQFILSSKKLLLSDSGFYLCAWKTGLYEQYFGPGTRLTVT.